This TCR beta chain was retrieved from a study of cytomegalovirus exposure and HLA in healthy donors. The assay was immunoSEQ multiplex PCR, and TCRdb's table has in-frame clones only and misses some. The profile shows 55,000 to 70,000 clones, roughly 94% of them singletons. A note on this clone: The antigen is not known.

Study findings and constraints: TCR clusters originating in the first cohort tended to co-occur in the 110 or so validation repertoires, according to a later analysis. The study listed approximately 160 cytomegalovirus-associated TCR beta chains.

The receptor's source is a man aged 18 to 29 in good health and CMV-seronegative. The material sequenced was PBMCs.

The chain's CDR3 is CASSVIGTSGFSYNEQFF. CDR3 sequence (DNA): TGTGCCAGCAGCGTAATCGGGACTAGCGGGTTCTCCTACAATGAGCAGTTCTTC. V gene TRBV9 combines with J gene TRBJ2-1, with 12 bases fitting TRBD2. The CDR3 extends over 18 amino acids. Germline loops: CDR1 SGDLS, CDR2 YYNGEE. The V gene end was trimmed by 1 base and the J gene end by 0 bases; junction bases not matched to a gene: 5.